In its sample, the clone carrying this T cell receptor beta chain ranks as medium-sized. Its antigen is not identified. Time point in this sample: pretreatment peripheral blood. Sequenced by immunoSEQ multiplex PCR; TCRdb stores in-frame clones only, minus some. The sample lists around 92,000 clones; about 89% were seen once. This specimen belongs to a study of PD-L1 blockade in urothelial cancer. About the research overall: Each patient had 0 to 3 earlier chemotherapy regimens. Across blood samples, T cells had a median count of about 140,000. Study-wide points: Larger 3-week expansion of tumor-associated blood clones was seen in durable-benefit patients.

The germline V gene encodes CDR1 MNHEY and CDR2 SMNVEV (reference sequence). The CDR3 runs to 14 residues. The V gene end was trimmed by 8 bases and the J gene end by 3 bases; junction bases not matched to a gene: 7. The chain is built from TRBV27 and TRBJ2-7, with 10 bases that match TRBD2. The sequenced sample was PBMCs, obtained around atezolizumab (anti-PD-L1) treatment. The source of this sequence is a woman aged 80 or over with urothelial cancer. The CDR3, as DNA: TGTGCCAGCCGGGCGGCTAGCGGGAGCTACGAGCAGTACTTC. This codes for CASRAASGSYEQYF.